The T cell receptor (beta chain) described here comes from a study of shared clonotypes between healthy human individuals (dated by TCRdb to 2020 to 2022). As for the study more broadly: The cohort comprised a couple of women and a few men aged 18 to 49 years. For each donor, three plates each were used for CD4 naive and CD4 memory, two plates were used for CD8 naive, and one plate was used for CD8 memory. To estimate repertoire size and how much clonotypes are shared between individuals, the study performed deep sequencing of blood TCR repertoires from a few healthy adults. Libraries were prepared and TCR repertoires were sequenced by different laboratories using diverse techniques, in order to increase sequencing depth and limit assay-specific biases. Leukapheresis yielded between about 0.9 and 8.9 billion PBMCs per donor. Results and caveats for the whole study, not just this receptor: Naive subsets generally had larger estimated clonotype richness than memory subsets did. Across four donors, about 5% of naive CD4, 3% to 3.5% of naive CD8, 2.3% of memory CD4, and 0.3% to 0.45% of memory CD8 clonotypes were shared. Pairwise subsampling indicated that sequencing depth was expected to affect the degree of clonotype sharing among donors. Sampling was restricted to blood, and TCR repertoires in tissues likely differ from the TCR repertoires found in blood. Compared with non-shared clonotypes, clonotypes shared by all four sorted-subset donors had higher generation probabilities. Rarefaction of sorted-subset datasets indicated incomplete sequencing despite the large sequencing depth. Because the study included a small number of donors, the genetic and exposure-history diversity represented was limited.

Donors were healthy HIV-negative adults with no recently reported acute infections or vaccinations. All donors were Caucasian adults living in Nashville, Tennessee, USA. Magnetic negative selection was used to enrich CD4+ T cells, after which naive cells were positively selected on CD45RA and the negative fraction became the memory subset. After blood collection by leukapheresis, PBMCs were isolated using Ficoll-Histopaque density gradient centrifugation and then cryopreserved in the vapor phase of liquid nitrogen. Analytical flow cytometry was used to check the purity and quantity of every magnetically sorted T cell population. From each sorted fraction, genomic DNA was isolated and quantified by UV absorbance on a Nanodrop 2000c. Using the deep immunoSEQ assay, TCR CDR3 regions were amplified from genomic DNA by multiplex PCR. For each cell subset, the extracted genomic DNA was distributed evenly across all wells of several immunoSEQ 96-well plates, and each plate served as one replicate. For sorted subsets, approximately 210 ng of genomic DNA, equivalent to some 30,000 T cell genomes, went into each replicate PCR. Purified libraries were quantified with a Qubit 3.0 fluorometer, sized on a Bioanalyzer 2100, and re-quantified with the KAPA Library Quantification kit. A separate single-read 150-cycle Illumina NextSeq 550 flow cell was used to sequence each immunoSEQ 96-well plate. For the original study's pipeline: Because the immunoSEQ output included only junctional sequences and no quality scores, the filtering could not be the same as the filtering used for full-length reads. To assign V/J genes and CDR3, sequences were annotated against IMGT germline references using PyIR, a Python wrapper for IgBLAST v1.9. Any read was removed if the V/J assignment was weak (E-value above 1e-6), the CDR3 was missing, or the read contained stop codons, out-of-frame junctions, or ambiguous translated residues. A V3J clonotype was defined by an identical inferred V gene, J gene, and CDR3 amino acid sequence. Percentage overlap between repertoires was calculated by dividing the number of shared unique clonotypes by the size of the smaller repertoire. Repertoire richness was assessed with RTK rarefaction, the Chao1 estimator, and Recon v2.1 estimates of unobserved clonotypes. Generation probabilities for all TCRbeta clonotypes obtained by the gDNA method from a handful of donors were computed using OLGA. Here the immuneACCESS table is served through TCRdb, limited to in-frame sequences with V and J called. Missing clones are a known gap in these copies; in checked studies unresolved V genes cover under half, and the rest lacks a known reason. V, J and clone size derive from that table, while D and trimming were established from the DNA sequence. Within this sample are about 1.1 million clones, with approximately 80% of them counted one time only. Of the sample, more than 0.5% is held by the ten largest clones.

Remarks on this clone: The specificity of this receptor is unknown. No clone much larger than this one lies a single base away; base qualities are absent.

CDR1 is given as SNHLY and CDR2 as FYNNEI, both from the germline V gene. Spanning cysteine to phenylalanine, the CDR3 consists of 16 amino acids. This entry keeps only the CDR3 DNA: 48 bases, framed from base 1. V sheds 4 bases and J sheds 8 bases, leaving 23 bases between their ends. The sequence derives from a man aged 18 to 29 in good health. Some clones in this sample may be carry-over from other donors' samples. Here the chain combines TRBV2 and TRBJ1-1; the D gene remains uncertain. Sequencing input: memory CD4+ T cells from PBMCs. The cell subset or site label corresponds to: CD45RA-negative fraction. The bases are TGTGCCAGCAGTGGTCGAACAGTCGATCGTGTATTGGAAGCTTTCTTT. It translates to CASSGRTVDRVLEAFF.